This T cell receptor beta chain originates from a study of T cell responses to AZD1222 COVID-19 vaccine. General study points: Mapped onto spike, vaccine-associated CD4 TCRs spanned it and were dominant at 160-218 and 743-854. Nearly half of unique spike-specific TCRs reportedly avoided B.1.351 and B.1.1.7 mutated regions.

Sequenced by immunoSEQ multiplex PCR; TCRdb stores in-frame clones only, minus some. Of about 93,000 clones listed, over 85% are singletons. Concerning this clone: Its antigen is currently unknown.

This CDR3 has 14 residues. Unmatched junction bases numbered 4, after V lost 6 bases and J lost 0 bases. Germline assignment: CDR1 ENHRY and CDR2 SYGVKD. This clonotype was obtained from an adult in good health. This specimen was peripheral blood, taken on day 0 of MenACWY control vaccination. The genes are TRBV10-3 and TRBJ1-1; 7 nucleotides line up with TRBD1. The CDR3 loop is CAISRTGMNTEAFF. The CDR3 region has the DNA TGTGCCATCAGCCGGACAGGTATGAACACTGAAGCTTTCTTT.